The clone carrying this T cell receptor beta chain was counted a few times. Antigen: not known. The record originates from a study of naive and memory T cell subsets. An equimolar mix of two oligonucleotides served as the beta constant-region primer for TRBC1 and TRBC2. Nested alpha and beta constant-region primers with the SP2 primer drove four PCR rounds on ligated cDNA. One entry per CDR3 protein results from TCRdb running MiXCR on the UMI-ligation and nested PCR reads. The data contain about 140,000 distinct CDR3 sequences, 15% to 20% of them singletons. Study-level results: Naive repertoires, especially CD8, held a few larger clonotypes, possibly memory cells re-expressing CD45RA.

The sample comprised naive CD8+ T cells from blood. The origin of this receptor is a human donor in good health.

The chain's CDR3 is CASSFSPPRIGGSPGGANVLTF. DNA for the CDR3: TGTGCCAGCAGTTTTAGTCCCCCGCGGATAGGGGGTTCCCCCGGGGGGGCCAACGTCCTGACTTTC. The J gene is TRBJ2-6, the V gene TRBV28, with a tentative D call TRBD1 (6 bases). Germline CDR1 MDHEN, CDR2 SYDVKM. V lost 3 bases, J lost 4 bases, and 31 bases lay in between. This CDR3 region has 22 residues.